Sequencing of this TCR beta chain was carried out in a study of OX40 agonist ivuxolimab in advanced cancers. Some clones are missing from TCRdb's copy, which holds only in-frame ones; the method was immunoSEQ multiplex PCR. The data show tens of thousands of clones, 85% to 95% seen once. Trimming left V 5 bases short and J 0 bases short, with 11 bases between. CDR3 length: 14 residues. The V gene's germline CDR1 is MDHEN and CDR2 SYDVKM. The chain combines TRBV28 with TRBJ2-7; D is unresolved. The sequencing used CD4+ or CD8+ T cells sorted from blood, collected in a trial of the OX40 agonist ivuxolimab. The receptor was derived from an adult with an advanced solid tumor such as melanoma, head and neck, liver or kidney cancer. In DNA form, the CDR3 reads TGTGCCAGCAGTCCCCGCGTGAGCTCCTACGAGCAGTACTTC. Protein product: CASSPRVSSYEQYF.